This TCR beta chain is from a study of cytotoxic CD8 clonotypes in ibrutinib-treated CLL. The CDR3 spans 13 residues. Germline V gives CDR1 MNHNY, CDR2 SVGAGI (reference sequence). The V and J ends lost 2 bases and 3 bases respectively, with 5 bases between them. For TCR beta libraries, about 2 micrograms of genomic DNA were obtained from cryopreserved PBMCs. This table comes from immunoSEQ multiplex PCR, and its TCRdb copy is limited to in-frame clones, with some not included. The table records approximately 100,000 clones, around 73% of them present only once. The sample in question was PBMCs, obtained after 12 months of ibrutinib treatment. The TCR was taken from a human donor with chronic lymphocytic leukemia. This chain links TRBV6-6 with TRBJ2-1; D gene ambiguous. The CDR3 is CASSYRGYNEQFF. In DNA form, the CDR3 reads TGTGCCAGCAGTTACAGAGGCTACAATGAGCAGTTCTTC.